This T cell receptor (beta chain) was retrieved from a study of cytomegalovirus exposure and HLA in healthy donors (dated by TCRdb to the late 2010s). Describing the broader study: An earlier analysis of roughly 570 of the donors reported about 300 Gb of sequence data and approximately 120 million unique TCR beta sequences obtained from about 200 million T cells. Around 330 gigabases of sequencing data and about 92 million unique TCR sequences made up an early release that covered approximately 700 HLA-typed donors. The genetic ancestry cluster associated with self-reported Caucasian donors included 81% of the 300 to 400 genotyped donors. The aim of the study was to test whether cataloging public T cell receptors could identify signatures of past pathogen exposure. The T cell repertoires of 666 subjects were profiled by immunosequencing and related to cytomegalovirus serostatus. In addition to the first cohort of 666 subjects, a separate validation cohort of approximately 110 different subjects was used. To predict cytomegalovirus infection status, the study brought together high-throughput TCR immunosequencing, statistical association of individual TCRs with disease status, and machine learning. To study patterns of TCR occurrence, a later analysis re-analyzed previously published TCR beta repertoires from 600 to 750 donors and added high-resolution HLA genotyping. The later analysis used no new phenotypic data to find candidate immune exposures, relying instead on TCR beta sequences and their occurrence across donors. To decide whether each TCR beta V gene segment behaved as functional or pseudogenic, an earlier analysis of nearly 600 of the donors relied on high-throughput TCR beta sequencing. Donor age, sex, ethnicity and CMV serostatus were compiled alongside the repertoire data. In a later genetic analysis, genome-wide SNP genotypes for about 60% of the 666 donors were used, and that subset was treated as a discovery cohort. Every discovery cohort repertoire had been produced on one sequencing platform. Both class I and class II loci were covered by HLA typing, at four-digit resolution. The number of typed donors differed by locus: about 620-640 for A, B, C, DRB1 and DQB1; approximately 540 for DQA1; approximately 600 for DPA1; and roughly 490 for DPB1. Several DR-DQ haplotypes were handled as single units for association and clustering because linkage in the cohort was strong. On average, about 200,000 unique TCR beta nucleotide sequences were sequenced per donor among 398 genotyped donors of the cohort, with 15% to 20% of those sequences being non-productive.

The library was prepared using the immunoSEQ multiplex PCR assay. A mixture of 60 forward primers for TCR Vbeta segments and 13 reverse primers for TCR Jbeta segments was used in the multiplex PCR. The CDR3 region of rearranged TCR beta genes was amplified from genomic DNA with a multiplex PCR assay. On the Illumina HiSeq System, the amplified TCR beta libraries were sequenced as 87-base-pair reads. In the source study's methods: A later analysis tallied roughly 78 million unique TCR beta chains across the 650 to 750 repertoires, and about 12 million of those chains were shared by two or more donors. A nearest-neighbor algorithm error-corrected the raw reads and collapsed the reads into unique sequences, merging closely related sequences to remove PCR and sequencing errors. V, D and J gene segments were assigned by aligning CDR3 sequences to IMGT reference sequences. For a sequence to be retained, a match of at least six nucleotides was required to both a V gene segment and a J gene segment. A rearrangement counted as productive if the CDR3 had no stop codons and remained in frame with V and J, and every other rearrangement counted as non-productive. CDR3 was defined by IMGT convention, running from the second conserved V-encoded cysteine to the conserved J-encoded phenylalanine. In an earlier analysis of 500 to 650 of the donors, sequences lacking an unambiguous match to a single V gene segment were excluded. In an earlier analysis of almost 600 of the donors, a V segment was called functional when productive rearrangements were above 56.7%, and segregating when the standard deviation between donors exceeded 5%. To diagnose cytomegalovirus status from the catalog of TCR beta chain sequences, a statistical classification framework was built. In a later analysis, V and J genes were assigned by comparing TCR nucleotide sequences against IMGT/GENE-DB human TR gene sequences. A later analysis assigned CDR3 sequences and most-parsimonious VDJ recombination scenarios with the TCRdist pipeline. A later analysis defined each TCR beta chain by its CDR3 amino acid sequence plus V-gene family, and excluded reads lacking a unique V-gene family. A later analysis removed several hundred highly shared, low-generation-probability nucleotide sequences to deal with suspected cross-contamination and a sequencing artifact. In a later analysis, a clonal expansion index for each public chain was calculated from normalized within-repertoire ranks of inferred template counts. In a later analysis, generation probabilities were computed with a VDJ recombination model fitted to out-of-frame rearrangements, and the resulting probabilities were checked against IGoR. In a later analysis, TCR-TCR, TCR-HLA and TCR-CMV co-occurrence was scored with hypergeometric tests, and a repertoire-size bias correction was applied to TCR pairs. False discovery rates were estimated in a later analysis by permuting HLA or CMV assignments 20 times. In a later analysis, co-occurring TCRs were grouped using DBSCAN, and TCRdist sequence similarity was added for clustering within HLA-allele-positive subsets. Repertoires with fewer than 30,000 or more than 120,000 public chains were left out of co-occurrence clustering, as were five repertoires with anomalous nucleotide sharing. This immuneACCESS table, as held by TCRdb, lists in-frame sequences with V and J called but not all clones. Of the missing ones, under half trace to an unresolved V gene in checked studies; the others have no known cause. Clone size and the V and J calls come from that table; the DNA yielded D and trimming. Present in this sample are about 190,000 clones, around 77% of which were seen just once. The biggest ten clones account for 1.5% to 2% of the sample.

What the work shows at the level of the full study, not this receptor alone: Because counts were too low, around 17 rarely observed V segments, including chromosome 9 orphons, were left out of the earlier analysis of 500 to 750 of the donors. When HLA alleles, especially DR and DQ, strongly co-occurred, TCR associations were difficult to assign to individual alleles. The classifier was reported to diagnose cytomegalovirus status with high specificity and sensitivity in both the original and validation cohorts. In a later genetic analysis, a missense DCLRE1C variant was associated with V-gene and J-gene trimming of TCR beta chains, and the association was replicated in an independent cohort. CMV serostatus was the only immune exposure information available for the cohort. In vitro tests confirmed that a few of the cytomegalovirus-associated TCR beta chains recognize cytomegalovirus antigens. The cohort was sequenced for TCR beta chains only, and without alpha or paired-chain data the features that could be detected were limited. Most TCR sequences were seen in very few donors, while some public TCRs were found in many individuals. A later analysis found that HLA-associated TCR beta chains were more clonally expanded and had lower generation probabilities than equally common non-associated chains. A further reported finding was that TCR beta sequences accurately predicted the HLA-A and HLA-B alleles for most subjects in the first cohort. Linkage disequilibrium might explain the correlated functional status among segregating V segments, but an unknown experimental factor could not be ruled out. Some IMGT-functional V segments, including TRBV6-2 and TRBV6-3, could not be distinguished by the 87-base-pair reads and were therefore excluded. Because some donors lacked HLA typing at each locus, the association tests relied only on the typed subset. Most CMV-associated TCR beta chains appeared to be HLA-restricted in a later analysis, and the HLA associations seemed to be driven largely by CMV exposure. In an earlier analysis of a few hundred of the donors, most TCR beta V segments were observed in productive rearrangements about 90% or about 30% of the time, broadly matching IMGT annotations. A total of some 180 TCR beta chains were listed by the study as associated with cytomegalovirus. A later genetic analysis reported fewer N-insertions in productive TCRs among donors in an Asian-associated ancestry cluster than the approximately 700-donor mean. According to a later analysis, parvovirus B19, influenza, CMV and Epstein-Barr virus appeared linked to several top co-occurrence clusters. In a later analysis, the rate of TCR association differed among HLA loci, with DRB1 alleles having the most associated TCRs and HLA-C alleles having the fewest. Sequencing depth was assumed to be roughly uniform across donors in the presence/absence analyses, though that assumption may not hold. According to the authors, the approach could potentially be generalized to other disease states and immunological phenotypes. The sequencing pipeline was judged likely to have produced a cluster of highly shared sequence variants as a technical artifact. Specific HLA alleles were associated with over 15,000 TCR beta sequences at a false discovery rate of 0.05 in a later analysis.

The sample holds a few counts of this clone. Its antigen is currently not known. Nothing much larger sits one base from this clone, and base qualities are not available. The CDR3 starts with the cysteine, ends with the phenylalanine, and has 15 residues. Only the CDR3 DNA is retained, 45 bases long and in frame from the first base. Cut back by 3 bases and 9 bases, the V and J ends lie 15 bases apart. From a lookup of the germline V gene (reference sequence), CDR1 and CDR2 are LNHDA and SQIVND. The cohort consisted of 600 to 750 healthy bone marrow donors. Cohort members were all nominally healthy when sampled, although unrecorded immune exposures were likely present. The donor tested CMV seronegative, placing the donor among the 300 to 450 seronegative members of the cohort. Every donor gave a peripheral blood sample, and the peripheral blood mononuclear cells from that sample were used for TCR beta sequencing. Genomic DNA extraction from the blood cell samples was performed with the Qiagen DNeasy Blood Extraction Kit.

In this chain, TRBV19 is recombined with TRBJ1-6; the D region possibly corresponds to TRBD1 (6 bases align). The origin of this receptor is a woman aged 18-29 years in good health and CMV-seronegative. The sample comprised PBMCs. The CDR3 protein: CASSIRTARGSPLHF. The sequenced DNA is TGTGCCAGTAGTATTCGGACAGCACGGGGTTCACCCCTCCACTTT.